A single sample is the source of the 12 T cell receptor beta chains below, sequenced in a study of cytomegalovirus exposure and HLA in healthy donors. Amplification used 60 Vbeta primers and 13 Jbeta primers. This table comes from immunoSEQ multiplex PCR, and its TCRdb copy is limited to in-frame clones, with some not included. The table has under 130,000 clones, 74% seen once. The sequenced sample consisted of PBMCs. Receptor source: a man aged 50-60 years in good health and CMV-seropositive.

The chain joins TRBV11-2 to TRBJ2-3, with a weak D call TRBD1 (6 bases). This CDR3 spans 16 amino acids. V lost 2 bases and J 0 bases, leaving 12 bases between the germline ends. The germline V gene has CDR1 SGHAT and CDR2 FQNNGV. CDR3 coding DNA: TGTGCCAGCAGCTTATTTAGGGGGTCTAGCACAGATACGCAGTATTTT. Encoded protein: CASSLFRGSSTDTQYF.

The rearrangement links TRBV29-1 to TRBJ2-5, with D possibly matching TRBD1 (6 bases). The V gene lost 7 bases and the J gene lost 1 base, with 10 bases spanning the gap. Germline CDR1 SQVTM, CDR2 ANQGSEA. This CDR3 has 12 residues. The CDR3 sequence: CSGGQPQETQYF. The CDR3 DNA sequence: TGCAGCGGCGGACAGCCCCAAGAGACCCAGTACTTC.

The chain joins TRBV19 to TRBJ2-2; 16 bases agree with TRBD2. The CDR3 has 17 amino acids. Germline lookup yields CDR1 LNHDA and CDR2 SQIVND (reference sequence). The ends lost 5 bases at V and 3 bases at J; junction bases unmatched: 3. The CDR3 is CASSSGLAGGDTGELFF. For the CDR3, the DNA is TGTGCCAGTAGTTCGGGACTAGCGGGAGGGGACACCGGGGAGCTGTTTTTT. The full variable domain, its missing parts supplied by reference TRBV19 and TRBJ2-2, is DGGITQSPKYLFRKEGQNVTLSCEQNLNHDAMYWYRQDPGQGLRLIYYSQIVNDFQKGDIAEGYSVSREKKESFPLTVTSAQKNPTAFYLCASSSGLAGGDTGELFFGEGSRLTVL.

The chain joins TRBV19 to TRBJ2-2, with D possibly matching TRBD2 (7 bases). The germline V and J ends were trimmed by 8 bases and 4 bases, with 14 bases remaining between them. CDR1 LNHDA and CDR2 SQIVND come from the germline V gene (reference sequence). This CDR3 is built from 14 residues. This chain's CDR3 is CASDRGGATGELFF. The CDR3 region has the DNA TGTGCCAGTGACCGAGGGGGGGCCACCGGGGAGCTGTTTTTT.

This chain uses TRBV9 with TRBJ2-5; 8 bases map to TRBD2. The CDR3 has 18 amino acids. From germline, CDR1 is SGDLS and CDR2 YYNGEE. J gave up 5 bases and V 0 bases, and 15 bases lay outside the gene matches. The DNA for the CDR3 is TGTGCCAGCAGCGTAGGGTGGAGAGCGGGGGTCAGTCGGGAGACCCAGTACTTC. It specifies CASSVGWRAGVSRETQYF.

As concerns this clone: One end of the junction is discordant with germline, which a read error may explain. The chain joins TRBV2 to TRBJ2-5; D possibly corresponds to TRBD1 (5 bases). Gene TRBJ2-7 matches the end of the DNA better, so the J call may be wrong. CDR1 is SNHLY, CDR2 FYNNEI, per germline. The CDR3 runs to 13 residues. The chain's CDR3 is CASSEQGSCEQYF. CDR3 nucleotide sequence: TGTGCCAGCAGTGAACAGGGCTCCTGCGAGCAGTACTTC.

This clone was recorded only once. The J gene is TRBJ2-2, the V gene TRBV10-3, with D possibly being TRBD2 (6 bases). Germline V gene sequence: CDR1 ENHRY, CDR2 SYGVKD. CDR3 length: 17 amino acids. The V and J ends lost 8 bases and 1 base respectively, with 20 bases between them. This chain's CDR3 is CAIGNGGLAMNTGELFF. The CDR3 nucleotides read TGTGCCATCGGGAACGGTGGTCTAGCGATGAACACCGGGGAGCTGTTTTTT.

The chain uses TRBV7-7 and TRBJ2-5; 7 bases map to TRBD2. Trimming cost V 2 bases and J 5 bases; bases outside gene matches: 8. This CDR3 has 15 amino acids. Germline V CDR1 and CDR2: SSHAT, FNYEAQ (reference sequence). For the CDR3, the DNA is TGTGCCAGCAGCTTAAAGGGGAGGGGAGACGAGACCCAGTACTTC. Translated: CASSLKGRGDETQYF.

The chain links TRBV6-4 to TRBJ2-1; 7 nucleotides agree with TRBD2. From germline, CDR1 is MRHNA and CDR2 SNTAGT. J lost 7 bases, V lost 2 bases, and 11 bases had no gene match. The CDR3 runs to 16 residues. The CDR3 DNA is TGTGCCAGCAGTGACGTATGGTCCGGGGGGAGGAATGAGCAGTTCTTC. Translated: CASSDVWSGGRNEQFF.

The chain employs TRBV28 and TRBJ1-5, with TRBD1 identical over 11 bases. The CDR3 consists of 15 residues. V dropped 3 bases and J dropped 6; count of bases not matched to a gene: 4. CDR1 is MDHEN, CDR2 SYDVKM, per germline. CDR3 nucleotides: TGTGCCAGCAGTTTTTGGACAGGGGGCGGTCAGCCCCAGCATTTT. It is translated as CASSFWTGGGQPQHF.

V usage is TRBV12-5 and J usage is TRBJ2-1; 10 bases are shared with TRBD2. With V trimmed by 0 bases and J by 3 bases, 14 bases remained unmatched. CDR1 is LGHNT, CDR2 FRNRAP, per germline. The CDR3 totals 20 residues. The CDR3 region has the DNA TGTGCTAGTGGTTTGGTACCCTCTCCTAGCGGGGGATACCGCTACAATGAGCAGTTCTTC. As protein: CASGLVPSPSGGYRYNEQFF. Full variable domain (outside the CDR3, taken from reference TRBV12-5 and TRBJ2-1): DARVTQTPRHKVTEMGQEVTMRCQPILGHNTVFWYRQTMMQGLELLAYFRNRAPLDDSGMPKDRFSAEMPDATLATLKIQPSEPRDSAVYFCASGLVPSPSGGYRYNEQFFGPGTRLTVL.

The chain uses TRBV20-1 and TRBJ2-7, with D possibly being TRBD2 (6 bases). V gave up 6 bases and J gave up 5 bases, with 11 bases separating them. This CDR3 is built from 11 residues. The V gene's germline CDR1 is DFQATT and CDR2 SNEGSKA (reference sequence). CDR3 sequence reads: CSAGPGDEQYF. CDR3 nucleotides: TGCAGTGCCGGGCCGGGGGACGAGCAGTACTTC.